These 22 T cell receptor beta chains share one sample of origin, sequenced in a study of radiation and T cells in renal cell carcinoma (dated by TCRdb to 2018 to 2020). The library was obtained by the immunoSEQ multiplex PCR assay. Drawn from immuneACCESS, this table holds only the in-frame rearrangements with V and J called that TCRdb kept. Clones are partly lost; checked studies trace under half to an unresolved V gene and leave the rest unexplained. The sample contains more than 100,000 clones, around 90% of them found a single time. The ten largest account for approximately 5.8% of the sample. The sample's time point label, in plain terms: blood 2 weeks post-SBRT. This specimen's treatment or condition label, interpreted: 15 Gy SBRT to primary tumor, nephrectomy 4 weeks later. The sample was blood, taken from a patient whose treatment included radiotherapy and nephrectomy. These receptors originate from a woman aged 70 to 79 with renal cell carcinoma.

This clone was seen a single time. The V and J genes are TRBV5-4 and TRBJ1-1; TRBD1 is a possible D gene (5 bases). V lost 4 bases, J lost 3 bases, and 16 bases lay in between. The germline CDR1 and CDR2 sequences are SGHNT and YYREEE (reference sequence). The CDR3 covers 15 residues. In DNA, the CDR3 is TGTGCCAGCAGCCCGGGACTCCAGTTGGACACTGAAGCTTTCTTT. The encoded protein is CASSPGLQLDTEAFF. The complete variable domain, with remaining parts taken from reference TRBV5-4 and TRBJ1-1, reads ETGVTQSPTHLIKTRGQQVTLRCSSQSGHNTVSWYQQALGQGPQFIFQYYREEENGRGNFPPRFSGLQFPNYSSELNVNALELDDSALYLCASSPGLQLDTEAFFGQGTRLTVV.

As DNA, the CDR3 is TGTGCCAGCAGACAGGGGGCCGGTAGCAATCAGCCCCAGCATTTT. Encoded protein: CASRQGAGSNQPQHF. The V call is TRBV27, the J call TRBJ1-5, with 9 positions matching TRBD1. Trimming cost V 6 bases and J 0 bases; bases outside gene matches: 3. The CDR3 runs 15 residues. CDR1 MNHEY and CDR2 SMNVEV come from the germline V gene (reference sequence).

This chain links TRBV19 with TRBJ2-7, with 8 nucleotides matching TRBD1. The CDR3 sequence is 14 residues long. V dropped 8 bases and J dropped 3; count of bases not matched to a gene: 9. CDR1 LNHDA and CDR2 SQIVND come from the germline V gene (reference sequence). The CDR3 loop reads CASAGGFMNYEQYF. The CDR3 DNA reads TGTGCCAGTGCAGGGGGCTTTATGAACTACGAGCAGTACTTC. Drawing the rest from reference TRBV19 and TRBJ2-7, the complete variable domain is DGGITQSPKYLFRKEGQNVTLSCEQNLNHDAMYWYRQDPGQGLRLIYYSQIVNDFQKGDIAEGYSVSREKKESFPLTVTSAQKNPTAFYLCASAGGFMNYEQYFGPGTRLTVT.

The DNA for the CDR3 is TGCGCCAGCAGCCGAACCCTGAACACTGAAGCTTTCTTT. This codes for CASSRTLNTEAFF. The chain joins TRBV4-1 to TRBJ1-1; D call uncertain. CDR3 length: 13 amino acids. Germline CDR1 reads MGHRA; CDR2 reads YSYEKL. Trimming cost V 4 bases and J 0 bases, with 6 bases left between them.

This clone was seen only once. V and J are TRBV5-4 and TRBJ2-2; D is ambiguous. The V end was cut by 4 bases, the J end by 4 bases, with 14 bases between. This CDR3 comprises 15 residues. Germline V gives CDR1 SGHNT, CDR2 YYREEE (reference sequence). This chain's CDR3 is CASSRKTEFTGELFF. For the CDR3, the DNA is TGTGCCAGCAGCCGAAAAACAGAGTTCACCGGGGAGCTGTTTTTT.

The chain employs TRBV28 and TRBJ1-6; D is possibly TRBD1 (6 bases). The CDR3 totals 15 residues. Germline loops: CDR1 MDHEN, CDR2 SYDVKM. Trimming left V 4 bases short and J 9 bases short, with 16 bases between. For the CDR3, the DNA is TGTGCCAGCAGTTCCCTCTCGGGGGGCCCTTCACCCCTCCACTTT. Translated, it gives CASSSLSGGPSPLHF.

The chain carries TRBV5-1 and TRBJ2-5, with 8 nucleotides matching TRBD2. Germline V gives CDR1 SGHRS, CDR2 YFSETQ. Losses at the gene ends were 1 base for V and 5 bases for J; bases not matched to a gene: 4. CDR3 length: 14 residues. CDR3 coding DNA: TGCGCCAGCAGCTTGACTAGCGGCGTGGAGACCCAGTACTTC. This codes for CASSLTSGVETQYF.

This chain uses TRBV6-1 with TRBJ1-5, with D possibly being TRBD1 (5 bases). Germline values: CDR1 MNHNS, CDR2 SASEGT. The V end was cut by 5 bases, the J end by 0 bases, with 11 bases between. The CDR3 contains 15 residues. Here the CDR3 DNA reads TGTGCCAGCAGTAAGGGGCCCTATAGCAATCAGCCCCAGCATTTT. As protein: CASSKGPYSNQPQHF.

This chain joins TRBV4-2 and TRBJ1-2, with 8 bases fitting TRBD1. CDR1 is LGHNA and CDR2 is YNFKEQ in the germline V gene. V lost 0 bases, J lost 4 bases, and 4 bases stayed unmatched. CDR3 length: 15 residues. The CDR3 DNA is TGTGCCAGCAGCCAAGATCGAGGACAGGGCTATGGCTACACCTTC. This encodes CASSQDRGQGYGYTF.

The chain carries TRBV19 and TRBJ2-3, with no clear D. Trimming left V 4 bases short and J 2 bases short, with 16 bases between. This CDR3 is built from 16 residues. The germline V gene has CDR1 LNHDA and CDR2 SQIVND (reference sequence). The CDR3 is CASSRGLGRTTDTQYF. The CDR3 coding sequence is TGTGCCAGTAGTAGGGGTTTAGGGCGTACCACAGATACGCAGTATTTT.

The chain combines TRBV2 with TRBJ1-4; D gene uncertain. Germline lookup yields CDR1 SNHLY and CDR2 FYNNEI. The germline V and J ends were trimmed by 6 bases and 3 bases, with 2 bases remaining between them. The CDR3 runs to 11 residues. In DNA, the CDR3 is TGTGCCAGCAGCCCTAATGAAAAACTGTTTTTT. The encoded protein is CASSPNEKLFF. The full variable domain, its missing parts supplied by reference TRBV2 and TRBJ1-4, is EPEVTQTPSHQVTQMGQEVILRCVPISNHLYFYWYRQILGQKVEFLVSFYNNEISEKSEIFDDQFSVERPDGSNFTLKIRSTKLEDSAMYFCASSPNEKLFFGSGTQLSVL.

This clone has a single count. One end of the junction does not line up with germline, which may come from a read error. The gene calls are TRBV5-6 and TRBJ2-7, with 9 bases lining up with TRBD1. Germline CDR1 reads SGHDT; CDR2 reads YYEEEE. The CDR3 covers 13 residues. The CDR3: CASSLEGQGPLHF. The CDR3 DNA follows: TGTGCCAGCAGCTTAGAAGGACAGGGGCCCCTGCACTTC. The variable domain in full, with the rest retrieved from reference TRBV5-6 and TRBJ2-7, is DAGVTQSPTHLIKTRGQQVTLRCSPKSGHDTVSWYQQALGQGPQFIFQYYEEEERQRGNFPDRFSGHQFPNYSSELNVNALLLGDSALYLCASSLEGQGPLHFGPGTRLTVT.

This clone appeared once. CDR3 sequence reads: CAWSVPQEKGGYTF. CDR3 bases: TGTGCCTGGAGTGTACCCCAAGAAAAAGGGGGCTACACCTTC. The chain employs TRBV30 and TRBJ1-2, with no clear D. The CDR3 contains 14 residues. Germline CDR1 is GTSNPN and CDR2 is SVGIG (reference sequence). V lost 0 bases and J lost 8, with 16 bases in between.

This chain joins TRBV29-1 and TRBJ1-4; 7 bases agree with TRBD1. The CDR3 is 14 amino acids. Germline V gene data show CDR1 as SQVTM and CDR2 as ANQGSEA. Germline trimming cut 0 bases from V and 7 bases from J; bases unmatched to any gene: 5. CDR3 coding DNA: TGCAGCGTTGAAGACCGACAGGGAGGTGAAAAACTGTTTTTT. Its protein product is CSVEDRQGGEKLFF. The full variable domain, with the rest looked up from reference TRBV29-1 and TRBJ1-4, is SAVISQKPSRDICQRGTSLTIQCQVDSQVTMMFWYRQQPGQSLTLIATANQGSEATYESGFVIDKFPISRPNLTFSTLTVSNMSPEDSSIYLCSVEDRQGGEKLFFGSGTQLSVL.

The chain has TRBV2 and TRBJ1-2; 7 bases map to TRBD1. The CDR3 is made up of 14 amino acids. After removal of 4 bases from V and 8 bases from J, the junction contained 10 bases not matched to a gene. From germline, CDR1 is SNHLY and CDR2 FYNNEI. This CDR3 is CASSADRALKGYTF. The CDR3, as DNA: TGTGCCAGCAGTGCAGACAGGGCTTTAAAAGGCTACACCTTC. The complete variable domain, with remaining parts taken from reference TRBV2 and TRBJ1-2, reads EPEVTQTPSHQVTQMGQEVILRCVPISNHLYFYWYRQILGQKVEFLVSFYNNEISEKSEIFDDQFSVERPDGSNFTLKIRSTKLEDSAMYFCASSADRALKGYTFGSGTRLTVV.

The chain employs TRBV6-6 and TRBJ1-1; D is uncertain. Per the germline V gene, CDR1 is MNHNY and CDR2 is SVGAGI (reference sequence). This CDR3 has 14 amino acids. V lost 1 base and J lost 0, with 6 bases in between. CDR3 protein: CASSYLPVNTEAFF. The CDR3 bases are TGTGCCAGCAGTTACTTACCGGTGAACACTGAAGCTTTCTTT.

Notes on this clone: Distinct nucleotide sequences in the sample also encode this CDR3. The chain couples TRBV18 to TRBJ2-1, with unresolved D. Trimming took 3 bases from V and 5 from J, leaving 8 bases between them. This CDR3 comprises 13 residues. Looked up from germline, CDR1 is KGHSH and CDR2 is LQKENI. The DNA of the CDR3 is TGTGCCAGCTCACCCGGACGGGACAATGAGCAGTTCTTC. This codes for CASSPGRDNEQFF.

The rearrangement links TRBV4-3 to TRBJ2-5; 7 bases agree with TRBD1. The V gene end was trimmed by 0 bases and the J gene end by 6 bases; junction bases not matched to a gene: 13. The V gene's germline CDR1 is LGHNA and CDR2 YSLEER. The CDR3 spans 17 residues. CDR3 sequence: CASSQDWEGAGGKTQYF. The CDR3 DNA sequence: TGCGCCAGCAGCCAAGATTGGGAAGGGGCAGGGGGAAAGACCCAGTACTTC.

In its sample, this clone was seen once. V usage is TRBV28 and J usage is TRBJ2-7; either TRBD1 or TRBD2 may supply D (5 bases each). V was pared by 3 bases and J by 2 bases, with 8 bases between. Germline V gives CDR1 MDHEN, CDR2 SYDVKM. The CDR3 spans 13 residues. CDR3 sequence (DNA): TGTGCCAGCAGTTTGGGGGTTCCCTACGAGCAGTACTTC. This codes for CASSLGVPYEQYF.

CDR3 sequence reads: CASSPGFSSSYNEQFF. CDR3 DNA sequence: TGTGCCAGCTCACCAGGGTTCTCAAGCTCCTACAATGAGCAGTTCTTC. V gene TRBV18 combines with J gene TRBJ2-1, with D unresolved. The CDR3 is 16 residues long. Germline CDR1 and CDR2: KGHSH and LQKENI. V lost 2 bases, J lost 0 bases, and 11 bases lay in between.

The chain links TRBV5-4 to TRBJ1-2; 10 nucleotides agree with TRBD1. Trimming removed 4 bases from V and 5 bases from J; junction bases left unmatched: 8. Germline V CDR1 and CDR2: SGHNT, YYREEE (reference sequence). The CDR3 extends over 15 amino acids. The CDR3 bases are TGTGCCAGCAGCCTTGGGACAGGGGATGATTATGGCTACACCTTC. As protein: CASSLGTGDDYGYTF.

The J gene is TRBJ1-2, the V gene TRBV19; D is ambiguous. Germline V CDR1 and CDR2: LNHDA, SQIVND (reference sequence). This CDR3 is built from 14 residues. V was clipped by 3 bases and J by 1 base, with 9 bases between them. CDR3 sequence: CASSIGSLNYGYTF. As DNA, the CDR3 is TGTGCCAGTAGTATTGGCAGCCTTAACTATGGCTACACCTTC.